This record looks at one T cell receptor beta chain sequence and its context. Its antigen is as yet unknown. CDR1 is GTSNPN, CDR2 SVGIG, per germline (reference sequence). There are 14 residues in the CDR3. V lost 3 bases and J lost 1, with 12 bases in between. The study reverse transcribed the entire isolated RNA, so it sequenced expressed TCRB transcripts. The method was immunoSEQ multiplex PCR; TCRdb's version includes in-frame clones alone and lacks a portion of them. The sample has some 45,000 clones; under 65% are singletons. These data are taken from a study of beta chain features in type 1 diabetes. Regarding the study as a whole: A PCR bias possibly favoring shorter templates would apply equally to patients and controls. The naive, central memory and Treg TCRB repertoires looked more alike in patients than they did in healthy donors. HLA effects on TCRB rearrangement stayed unresolved here.

The sequence came from a woman younger than 35 in good health. This chain uses TRBV30 with TRBJ1-1, with a tentative D call TRBD1 (6 bases). Source material: Tregs from blood. CDR3 sequence (DNA): TGTGCCTGGAGCGGATGGGACAAGAACACTGAAGCTTTCTTT. It is translated as CAWSGWDKNTEAFF. The full variable domain, in which reference TRBV30 and TRBJ1-1 provide the parts outside the CDR3, is SQTIHQWPATLVQPVGSPLSLECTVEGTSNPNLYWYRQAAGRGLQLLFYSVGIGQISSEVPQNLSASRPQDRQFILSSKKLLLSDSGFYLCAWSGWDKNTEAFFGQGTRLTVV.